This entry is about one TCR beta chain. Its specificity is not known. Time point reported: peripheral blood 6 weeks after treatment start. Trimming at V came to 0 bases and at J to 2 bases, leaving 4 bases not matched to a gene. Germline V gene lookup returns CDR1 GTSNPN and CDR2 SVGIG (reference sequence). The CDR3 contains 16 residues. This record belongs to a study of PD-L1 blockade in urothelial cancer. Overall study: Male sex and bladder-origin urothelial cancer were recorded for about 85% of the roughly 30 patients.

The repertoire was sequenced with immunoSEQ multiplex PCR; TCRdb's copy has only in-frame clones and lacks some. The sample includes more than 95,000 clones, 86% of them seen just once. Study-wide findings and caveats: Clones that were tumor-associated expanded more in the blood of durable-benefit patients at 3 weeks.

The chain carries TRBV30 and TRBJ2-1; 10 bases fit TRBD2. The sequences come from PBMCs, collected around atezolizumab (anti-PD-L1) treatment. The receptor was isolated from a man aged 50-59 years with urothelial cancer. CDR3 sequence reads: CAWSVSGRTTYNEQFF. The DNA of the CDR3 is TGTGCCTGGAGTGTTAGCGGGAGGACAACCTACAATGAGCAGTTCTTC. The full variable domain, completed using reference TRBV30 and TRBJ2-1, is SQTIHQWPATLVQPVGSPLSLECTVEGTSNPNLYWYRQAAGRGLQLLFYSVGIGQISSEVPQNLSASRPQDRQFILSSKKLLLSDSGFYLCAWSVSGRTTYNEQFFGPGTRLTVL.